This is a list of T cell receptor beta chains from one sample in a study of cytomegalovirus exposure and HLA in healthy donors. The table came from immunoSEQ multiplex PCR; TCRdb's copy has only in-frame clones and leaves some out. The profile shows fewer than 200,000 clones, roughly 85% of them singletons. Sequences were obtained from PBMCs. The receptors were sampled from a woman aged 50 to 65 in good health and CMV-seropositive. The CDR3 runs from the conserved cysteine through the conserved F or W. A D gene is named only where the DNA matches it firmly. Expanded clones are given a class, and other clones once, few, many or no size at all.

cdr3_aa: CASSFLMSSYNSPLHF
cdr3_nt: TGTGCCAGCAGCTTTCTCATGAGCTCCTATAATTCACCCCTCCACTTT
j_call: TRBJ1-6
clone_size: NA
d_call: NA
v_call: TRBV7-2

cdr3_aa: CASSTGARWDNMNTEAFF
cdr3_nt: TGTGCCAGTAGTACCGGTGCTCGGTGGGACAACATGAACACTGAAGCTTTCTTT
j_call: TRBJ1-1
clone_size: NA
d_call: NA
v_call: TRBV19

cdr3_aa: CASSFPTGGNQPQHF
cdr3_nt: TGTGCCAGCAGTTTTCCTACAGGGGGCAATCAGCCCCAGCATTTT
j_call: TRBJ1-5
clone_size: few
d_call: TRBD1
v_call: TRBV28

cdr3_aa: CASSVGLSSSYEQYF
cdr3_nt: TGTGCCAGCAGCGTAGGTCTCTCTAGCTCCTACGAGCAGTACTTC
j_call: TRBJ2-7
clone_size: few
d_call: NA
v_call: TRBV9

cdr3_aa: CAWSVGPGTQYF
cdr3_nt: TGTGCCTGGAGTGTAGGCCCAGGTACGCAGTATTTT
j_call: TRBJ2-3
clone_size: NA
d_call: NA
v_call: TRBV30

cdr3_aa: CASSFPGQIQNQPQHF
cdr3_nt: TGTGCCAGCAGTTTTCCGGGACAGATACAAAATCAGCCCCAGCATTTT
j_call: TRBJ1-5
clone_size: few
d_call: TRBD1
v_call: TRBV28

cdr3_aa: CASSYRAGGSQPQHF
cdr3_nt: TGTGCCAGCAGCTACAGAGCGGGGGGGAGTCAGCCCCAGCATTTT
j_call: TRBJ1-5
clone_size: NA
d_call: NA
v_call: TRBV7-2

cdr3_aa: CASRATGTAGETQYF
cdr3_nt: TGTGCCAGCAGGGCCACCGGGACTGCTGGAGAGACCCAGTACTTC
j_call: TRBJ2-5
clone_size: NA
d_call: NA
v_call: TRBV7-3

cdr3_aa: CSVVRLAGVSTDTQYF
cdr3_nt: TGCAGCGTTGTTCGGCTAGCGGGAGTGAGCACAGATACGCAGTATTTT
j_call: TRBJ2-3
clone_size: NA
d_call: TRBD2
v_call: TRBV29-1

cdr3_aa: CASSYSLRGGSDTQYF
cdr3_nt: TGTGCCAGCAGTTACTCCCTCCGGGGGGGCTCAGATACGCAGTATTTT
j_call: TRBJ2-3
clone_size: few
d_call: TRBD2
v_call: TRBV6-6

cdr3_aa: CASSEISQGSNSPLHF
cdr3_nt: TGTGCCAGCAGTGAAATCTCACAGGGGAGCAATTCACCCCTCCACTTT
j_call: TRBJ1-6
clone_size: NA
d_call: TRBD1
v_call: TRBV6-1

cdr3_aa: CASSRTGTEAFF
cdr3_nt: TGCGCCAGCAGCCGGACTGGCACTGAAGCTTTCTTT
j_call: TRBJ1-1
clone_size: few
d_call: NA
v_call: TRBV4-3

cdr3_aa: CAWNWGDSSYGYTF
cdr3_nt: TGTGCCTGGAATTGGGGGGATTCGTCCTATGGCTACACCTTC
j_call: TRBJ1-2
clone_size: NA
d_call: NA
v_call: TRBV30

cdr3_aa: CASSDGTGGNEQFF
cdr3_nt: TGTGCCAGCAGTGACGGGACAGGGGGCAATGAGCAGTTCTTC
j_call: TRBJ2-1
clone_size: NA
d_call: TRBD1
v_call: TRBV6-4

cdr3_aa: CASSALQGAVGYGYTF
cdr3_nt: TGTGCCAGCAGCGCCCTTCAGGGGGCCGTCGGCTATGGCTACACCTTC
j_call: TRBJ1-2
clone_size: once
d_call: TRBD1
v_call: TRBV9

cdr3_aa: CASTPQGNEQFF
cdr3_nt: TGTGCCAGCACGCCCCAGGGAAATGAGCAGTTCTTC
j_call: TRBJ2-1
clone_size: few
d_call: NA
v_call: TRBV6-6

cdr3_aa: CASSQDIGYEQYF
cdr3_nt: TGCGCCAGCAGCCAAGATATCGGGTACGAGCAGTACTTC
j_call: TRBJ2-7
clone_size: few
d_call: NA
v_call: TRBV4-3